These 15 T cell receptor beta chains came from one sample sequenced in a study of blood T cells in healthy people across ages. Next came a second PCR, run for about 7 to 12 cycles, which used a sample-barcoded 5' primer along with a J-beta primer mix. A single record per CDR3 protein comes from TCRdb applying MiXCR to the 5' RACE reads. The data show hundreds of thousands of distinct CDR3 sequences, roughly 49% seen once. What was sequenced was blood. These receptors originate from an older woman in good health.

V gene TRBV6-4 combines with J gene TRBJ1-2; the D gene is possibly TRBD1 (5 bases). Deletions cut 0 bases from V and 4 bases from J, with 6 bases between. This CDR3 comprises 13 residues. CDR1 is MRHNA and CDR2 is SNTAGT in the germline V gene. CDR3 DNA: TGTGCCAGCAGTGACTCTGGGGGCTATGGCTACACCTTC. Translation: CASSDSGGYGYTF.

V usage is TRBV25-1 and J usage is TRBJ2-4, with D unclear. The V end lost 1 base, the J end lost 0 bases, and 10 bases lay between the germline ends. Germline assignment: CDR1 MGHDK and CDR2 SYGVNS. The CDR3 is 16 amino acids. CDR3: CASSELDPLAKNIQYF. CDR3 DNA sequence: TGTGCCAGCAGTGAATTGGACCCACTAGCCAAAAACATTCAGTACTTC.

The gene calls are TRBV2 and TRBJ2-5, with D possibly being TRBD1 (5 bases). CDR1 and CDR2 from the germline V gene are SNHLY and FYNNEI. V lost 5 bases, J lost 11 bases, and 24 bases lay in between. The CDR3 runs 15 residues. CDR3 nucleotide sequence: TGTGCCAGCAGTCTCGATCAGGGTGGATACAATGAGCAGTACTTC. This gives the protein CASSLDQGGYNEQYF.

V gene TRBV7-3 combines with J gene TRBJ2-1; 7 bases agree with TRBD2. The CDR3 totals 15 residues. Looked up from germline, CDR1 is SGHTA and CDR2 is FQGTGA. V trimming: 4 bases; J trimming: 8 bases; junction bases outside the gene matches: 11. CDR3 nucleotide sequence: TGTGCCAGCAGCTGGGGTGGGGAGGGCGTCTATGAGCAGTTCTTC. This codes for CASSWGGEGVYEQFF.

This clonotype occurred a few times. The chain combines TRBV5-4 with TRBJ2-7; D is possibly TRBD1 or TRBD2 (6 bases each). Between the trimmed V and J ends, which lost 5 bases and 0 bases, there was a span of 15 bases. From germline, CDR1 is SGHNT and CDR2 YYREEE (reference sequence). The CDR3 loop spans 15 amino acids. As DNA, the CDR3 is TGTGCCAGCAGAATCGGAGGGGACACCTCCTACGAGCAGTACTTC. Translated: CASRIGGDTSYEQYF. The full variable domain, rest sourced from reference TRBV5-4 and TRBJ2-7, is ETGVTQSPTHLIKTRGQQVTLRCSSQSGHNTVSWYQQALGQGPQFIFQYYREEENGRGNFPPRFSGLQFPNYSSELNVNALELDDSALYLCASRIGGDTSYEQYFGPGTRLTVT.

The gene calls are TRBV20-1 and TRBJ2-3; tentatively, D is TRBD1 or TRBD2 (6 bases each). Germline lookup yields CDR1 DFQATT and CDR2 SNEGSKA (reference sequence). The length of the CDR3 is 11 residues. CDR3 loop: CRAFEGGTQYF. The CDR3, as DNA: TGCAGGGCGTTTGAGGGGGGTACGCAGTATTTT.

In regard to this clonotype: A much bigger clone sits one base away, suggesting this may be a read error. The chain carries TRBV20-1 and TRBJ2-3; D might be TRBD1 or TRBD2, each matching 6 bases. CDR3 length: 15 residues. Germline V gene data show CDR1 as DFQATT and CDR2 as SNEGSKA (reference sequence). The V end was cut by 3 bases, the J end by 4 bases, with 17 bases between. The CDR3: CSASGGRDGADTQYF. In nucleotides, the CDR3 is TGCAGTGCTAGCGGGGGCAGGGACGGTGCAGATACGCAGTATTTT.

This chain joins TRBV10-3 and TRBJ2-7; 7 bases match TRBD2. J gave up 2 bases and V 8 bases, and 12 bases lay outside the gene matches. The length of the CDR3 is 15 residues. From germline, CDR1 is ENHRY and CDR2 SYGVKD. The CDR3 DNA follows: TGTGCCATCGCCCCAACCCCTAGCGGAACCTACGAGCAGTACTTC. Translation: CAIAPTPSGTYEQYF.

The rearrangement uses TRBV30 and TRBJ1-2; TRBD1 is a possible D gene (5 bases). The germline V and J ends were trimmed by 7 bases and 2 bases, with 17 bases remaining between them. The CDR3 covers 14 residues. CDR1 and CDR2 (germline): GTSNPN, SVGIG (reference sequence). CDR3 protein: CASNAGPGNYGYTF. The CDR3 region has the DNA TGTGCCTCTAACGCAGGGCCTGGAAACTATGGCTACACCTTC.

This sequence joins TRBV7-3 and TRBJ2-3; D not certain. The CDR3 is 14 amino acids. The V end was cut by 2 bases, the J end by 3 bases, with 9 bases between. Germline V gene lookup returns CDR1 SGHTA and CDR2 FQGTGA. The CDR3: CASSLGFRTDTQYF. The CDR3 DNA reads TGTGCCAGCAGCTTAGGGTTCCGGACAGATACGCAGTATTTT.

The chain links TRBV20-1 to TRBJ2-1; possibly TRBD1 for D (6 bases). The J call is doubtful: the DNA matches TRBJ2-7 better. CDR1 is DFQATT, CDR2 SNEGSKA, per germline (reference sequence). The CDR3 totals 15 residues. CDR3 in amino acids: CSATQADRGYNEQYF. For the CDR3, the DNA is TGCAGTGCTACTCAAGCGGACAGAGGGTACAATGAGCAGTACTTC.

The CDR3 bases are TGCGCCAGCAGCCGATCTTACCTGACAGGTTCCCCAGATACGCAGTATTTT. This sequence encodes CASSRSYLTGSPDTQYF. The chain couples TRBV4-3 to TRBJ2-3; tentative D call: TRBD1 (6 bases). Trimming pared 4 bases from V and 4 bases from J, leaving 21 bases between. This CDR3 contains 17 residues. Per the germline V gene, CDR1 is LGHNA and CDR2 is YSLEER.

This clonotype was counted a few times. A read error may be the cause here, since a much bigger clone is one base away. The chain recombines TRBV4-1 with TRBJ2-7; D remains unclear. The ends were cut back, 1 base at V and 2 bases at J, with 12 bases in the middle. Per germline, CDR1 MGHRA and CDR2 YSYEKL. The CDR3 totals 15 residues. The CDR3 reads CASSQVGETTYEQYF. The CDR3 nucleotides read TGCGCCAGCAGCCAAGTTGGCGAGACAACCTACGAGCAGTACTTC.

The chain couples TRBV4-2 to TRBJ2-7; D is possibly TRBD1 or TRBD2 (7 bases each). The end of the DNA aligns better with TRBJ2-5, so the J call may be wrong. Germline V gives CDR1 LGHNA, CDR2 YNFKEQ. This CDR3 is 18 amino acids long. DNA of the CDR3: TGTGCCAGCAGCCAAGTCGCGCAGGGGGGGGTGGGTCAAGAGACCCAGTACTTC. Translating gives CASSQVAQGGVGQETQYF.

CDR3 DNA sequence: TGTGCCATCAGTGAGGGCGCAGGGGTTACTCCTGGCTACACCTTC. Amino acid sequence: CAISEGAGVTPGYTF. The chain is built from TRBV10-3 and TRBJ1-2, with D tentatively TRBD1 (6 bases). Germline CDR1 ENHRY, CDR2 SYGVKD. Trimming stripped 2 bases from V and 7 bases from J, with 17 bases between. The CDR3 consists of 15 residues.